The 8 T cell receptor beta chains listed next were all sequenced from one sample in a study of T cell responses to AZD1222 COVID-19 vaccine. TCRdb's table, derived via immunoSEQ multiplex PCR, lists solely in-frame clones and lacks some. The repertoire holds about 160,000 clones, around 87% seen once, with approximately 4.5% in the top ten. Sequences were derived from peripheral blood, sampled 28 days after the second AZD1222 dose. The receptors come from an adult who received the AZD1222 COVID-19 vaccine.

The rearrangement links TRBV19 to TRBJ1-5, with D perhaps matching TRBD1 (5 bases). Trimming stripped 4 bases from V and 2 bases from J, with 18 bases between. This CDR3 is 17 amino acids long. Germline CDR1 and CDR2: LNHDA and SQIVND (reference sequence). The CDR3 region has the DNA TGTGCCAGTAGTAGGGACGCAGGGTTGGGGGGCAATCAGCCCCAGCATTTT. Translation gives CASSRDAGLGGNQPQHF. Combining the CDR3 with reference TRBV19 and TRBJ1-5 gives the whole variable domain DGGITQSPKYLFRKEGQNVTLSCEQNLNHDAMYWYRQDPGQGLRLIYYSQIVNDFQKGDIAEGYSVSREKKESFPLTVTSAQKNPTAFYLCASSRDAGLGGNQPQHFGDGTRLSIL.

The CDR3 reads CAWSEGGNTEAFF. CDR3 nucleotides: TGTGCCTGGAGTGAGGGAGGGAACACTGAAGCTTTCTTT. The chain employs TRBV30 and TRBJ1-1; the D is unclear. This CDR3 has 13 amino acids. In germline, CDR1 is GTSNPN, CDR2 SVGIG (reference sequence). V lost 1 base to trimming and J lost 1 base, with 7 bases between them. Combining the CDR3 with reference TRBV30 and TRBJ1-1 gives the whole variable domain SQTIHQWPATLVQPVGSPLSLECTVEGTSNPNLYWYRQAAGRGLQLLFYSVGIGQISSEVPQNLSASRPQDRQFILSSKKLLLSDSGFYLCAWSEGGNTEAFFGQGTRLTVV.

This chain uses TRBV18 with TRBJ2-5; no definite D call. The germline V and J ends were trimmed by 6 bases and 7 bases, with 18 bases remaining between them. This CDR3 contains 14 residues. CDR1 is KGHSH, CDR2 LQKENI, per germline. DNA for the CDR3: TGTGCCAGCTCTCAGGAACGGGTTTACGGGACCCAGTACTTC. Translation: CASSQERVYGTQYF. The whole variable domain, remainder taken from reference TRBV18 and TRBJ2-5, is NAGVMQNPRHLVRRRGQEARLRCSPMKGHSHVYWYRQLPEEGLKFMVYLQKENIIDESGMPKERFSAEFPKEGPSILRIQQVVRGDSAAYFCASSQERVYGTQYFGPGTRLLVL.

The chain combines TRBV7-9 with TRBJ2-7; 11 nucleotides agree with TRBD2. CDR3 size: 16 residues. V shed 7 bases and J 2 bases; nucleotides not matched to a gene: 10. Germline V CDR1 and CDR2: SEHNR, FQNEAQ (reference sequence). The CDR3 sequence: CASNGELAGGPYEQYF. The CDR3 DNA follows: TGTGCCAGCAACGGGGAGCTAGCGGGGGGACCCTACGAGCAGTACTTC.

The chain is built from TRBV6-5 and TRBJ1-6; a weak D match, TRBD1 (5 bases). From germline, CDR1 is MNHEY and CDR2 SVGAGI. CDR3 length: 14 residues. V lost 4 bases and J 7 bases, leaving 11 bases between the germline ends. The CDR3: CASSSGASNSPLHF. The CDR3 DNA sequence: TGTGCCAGCAGTTCCGGGGCGTCGAATTCACCCCTCCACTTT.

The V and J genes are TRBV19 and TRBJ1-4, with TRBD1 identical over 9 bases. Germline lookup yields CDR1 LNHDA and CDR2 SQIVND (reference sequence). V lost 6 bases and J lost 5; bases outside the gene matches: 1. The CDR3 has 13 amino acids. The CDR3 DNA reads TGTGCCAGTAGAGGGACAGGGAATGAAAAACTGTTTTTT. Translating it yields CASRGTGNEKLFF.

This clone occurred once. This chain connects TRBV6-6 to TRBJ2-5, with D possibly being TRBD2 (5 bases). The V gene's germline CDR1 is MNHNY and CDR2 SVGAGI (reference sequence). V was clipped by 1 base and J by 5 bases, with 11 bases between them. This CDR3 comprises 14 residues. The CDR3 DNA is TGTGCCAGCAGTTACTATCTAGCTGGCGAGACCCAGTACTTC. It codes for CASSYYLAGETQYF.

This sequence joins TRBV4-2 and TRBJ2-7, with TRBD2 identical over 16 bases. The trim removed 3 bases at V and 7 bases at J, leaving 6 bases unmatched. The CDR3 runs 16 residues. Germline V gene sequence: CDR1 LGHNA, CDR2 YNFKEQ. In nucleotides, the CDR3 is TGTGCCAGCAGCCAGGCCGGGACTAGCGGGGGGGCGGAGCAGTACTTC. This translates into CASSQAGTSGGAEQYF.